These 24 T cell receptor beta chains share one sample of origin, sequenced in a study of radiotherapy plus CTLA-4 blockade in lung cancer. The data were produced by immunoSEQ multiplex PCR, yet TCRdb's version contains in-frame clones alone and is incomplete. The sample lists 55,000 to 80,000 clones, over 65% occurring once. This specimen was peripheral blood, taken from a patient treated with radiotherapy plus ipilimumab. Every receptor here comes from a human donor with non-small cell lung cancer who had a complete response to radiotherapy plus ipilimumab.

The chain joins TRBV2 to TRBJ1-2; possibly TRBD1 for D (6 bases). The CDR3 runs to 13 residues. V was shortened by 2 bases and J by 6 bases, with 10 bases between the two germline ends. Germline assignment: CDR1 SNHLY and CDR2 FYNNEI. The CDR3 sequence: CASSEIQGNGYTF. The DNA of the CDR3 is TGTGCCAGCAGTGAAATCCAGGGGAATGGCTACACCTTC.

The chain uses TRBV7-8 and TRBJ2-3; possible D gene TRBD1, 5 bases. This CDR3 contains 12 residues. Trimming took off 5 bases at V and 4 bases at J, with 7 bases between the two ends. Germline CDR1 reads SGHVS; CDR2 reads FQNEAQ. This chain's CDR3 is CASSQTADTQYF. The CDR3 region has the DNA TGTGCCAGCAGCCAGACAGCAGATACGCAGTATTTT.

The chain recombines TRBV9 with TRBJ1-1, with 7 positions matching TRBD1. Germline trimming cut 2 bases from V and 5 bases from J; bases unmatched to any gene: 3. This CDR3 is built from 13 residues. Germline-derived CDR1 and CDR2 are SGDLS and YYNGEE. CDR3 in amino acids: CASSVDRVTEAFF. DNA for the CDR3: TGTGCCAGCAGCGTCGACAGGGTTACTGAAGCTTTCTTT.

The V call is TRBV5-1, the J call TRBJ2-7; TRBD1 might be the D (6 bases). The CDR3 length is 13 residues. The V and J ends lost 8 bases and 3 bases respectively, with 15 bases between them. The V gene's germline CDR1 is SGHRS and CDR2 YFSETQ. The CDR3 coding sequence is TGCGCCAGTTCGCGTGACAGGAACTACGAGCAGTACGTC. It is translated as CASSRDRNYEQYV.

The chain has TRBV2 and TRBJ2-2; the D is unclear. This CDR3 is 18 amino acids long. Looked up from germline, CDR1 is SNHLY and CDR2 is FYNNEI. Trimming took off 3 bases at V and 4 bases at J, with 21 bases between the two ends. The CDR3 coding sequence is TGTGCCAGCAGTGAGGGGTGGGTCTACGCCCGGAGCACCGGGGAGCTGTTTTTT. It translates to CASSEGWVYARSTGELFF.

This clone was seen a single time. The chain employs TRBV5-1 and TRBJ2-1; 9 positions agree with TRBD1. Germline CDR1 and CDR2: SGHRS and YFSETQ. CDR3 length equals 15 residues. The trim removed 0 bases at V and 9 bases at J, leaving 7 bases unmatched. The CDR3 DNA is TGCGCCAGCAGCTTGGTGGGACAGGGTTTCAGTGAGCAGTTCTTC. Protein sequence: CASSLVGQGFSEQFF.

The gene calls are TRBV18 and TRBJ2-2; weak D call: TRBD1 (6 bases). V lost 3 bases and J lost 7, with 18 bases in between. Germline CDR1 reads KGHSH; CDR2 reads LQKENI. The CDR3 runs to 16 residues. CDR3 sequence (DNA): TGTGCCAGCTCACCTTCGGACGGACAGATAAACGGGGAGCTGTTTTTT. Residues: CASSPSDGQINGELFF.

The chain carries TRBV10-3 and TRBJ2-3, with TRBD2 as a possible D gene (8 bases). There are 20 residues in the CDR3. CDR1 is ENHRY and CDR2 is SYGVKD in the germline V gene. The V end lost 2 bases, the J end lost 1 base, and 25 bases lay between the germline ends. CDR3 sequence reads: CAISEAGGSALAGRTDTQYF. The CDR3 DNA reads as TGTGCCATCAGTGAGGCAGGGGGGTCGGCGCTAGCGGGCCGCACAGATACGCAGTATTTT.

The chain uses TRBV7-2 and TRBJ1-3; D unclear. Germline CDR1 reads SGHTA; CDR2 reads FQGNSA. Trimming removed 5 bases from V and 2 bases from J, with 13 bases in between. CDR3 size: 15 residues. CDR3 amino acids: CASSLTSLTGNTIYF. CDR3 DNA: TGTGCCAGCAGCCTAACGTCCCTGACTGGAAACACCATATATTTT. Drawing the rest from reference TRBV7-2 and TRBJ1-3, the complete variable domain is GAGVSQSPSNKVTEKGKDVELRCDPISGHTALYWYRQSLGQGLEFLIYFQGNSAPDKSGLPSDRFSAERTGGSVSTLTIQRTQQEDSAVYLCASSLTSLTGNTIYFGEGSWLTVV.

In this sample, this clone turned up once. The rearrangement uses TRBV6-4 and TRBJ1-1; a possible D gene is TRBD1 (5 bases). V shed 3 bases and J shed 4 bases, with 12 bases lying between them. The CDR3 runs to 14 residues. Germline V gene sequence: CDR1 MRHNA, CDR2 SNTAGT. The CDR3 DNA is TGTGCCAGCAGTGAAGAGGAGGGGAGCACTGAAGCTTTCTTT. It codes for CASSEEEGSTEAFF.

For the CDR3, the DNA is TGTGCCAGCAGTCAACTCCGGGACAGAAACTATGGCTACACCTTC. Its protein product is CASSQLRDRNYGYTF. The gene calls are TRBV28 and TRBJ1-2, with 7 bases identical to TRBD1. The germline gives CDR1 MDHEN, CDR2 SYDVKM. V lost 5 bases, J lost 2 bases, and 8 bases stayed unmatched. The length of the CDR3 is 15 residues.

This clone was recorded only once. The chain has TRBV5-8 and TRBJ1-2; D gene uncertain. Trimming left V 2 bases short and J 9 bases short, with 17 bases between. Germline V gives CDR1 SGHTS, CDR2 YDEGEE. The CDR3 covers 14 residues. CDR3 sequence: CASSLGSSSFSYTF. DNA for the CDR3: TGTGCCAGCAGCTTAGGCAGTTCCTCCTTCAGCTACACCTTC.

As for this clone: The junction differs from germline at one of its ends, possibly a read error. For the CDR3, the DNA is TGTGCCAGCTCTCCACTGAGGAACACTGAAGCTTTCTTT. Amino acid sequence: CASSPLRNTEAFF. This sequence joins TRBV18 and TRBJ1-1; D is unresolved. The CDR3 runs to 13 residues. The germline V gene encodes CDR1 KGHSH and CDR2 LQKENI. Full variable domain (outside the CDR3, taken from reference TRBV18 and TRBJ1-1): NAGVMQNPRHLVRRRGQEARLRCSPMKGHSHVYWYRQLPEEGLKFMVYLQKENIIDESGMPKERFSAEFPKEGPSILRIQQVVRGDSAAYFCASSPLRNTEAFFGQGTRLTVV.

This clone was recorded once. The gene calls are TRBV18 and TRBJ2-4; 7 positions match TRBD1. Losses at the gene ends were 3 bases for V and 5 bases for J; bases not matched to a gene: 7. This CDR3 contains 15 residues. CDR1 and CDR2 (germline): KGHSH, LQKENI. For the CDR3, the DNA is TGTGCCAGCTCACCGGGCACAGGGGACCAAAACATTCAGTACTTC. It codes for CASSPGTGDQNIQYF.

J is TRBJ2-7 and V is TRBV7-2; possible D gene TRBD2, 7 bases. This CDR3 contains 14 residues. CDR1 is SGHTA and CDR2 is FQGNSA in the germline V gene. V gave up 3 bases and J gave up 8 bases, with 17 bases separating them. DNA of the CDR3: TGTGCCAGCAGCTTTGAGGGGGGGCACAGGCAGCAGTACTTC. Translating gives CASSFEGGHRQQYF.

The chain combines TRBV4-3 with TRBJ1-4; D is uncertain. CDR1 and CDR2 (germline): LGHNA, YSLEER. Trimming removed 4 bases from V and 0 bases from J, with 12 bases in between. The CDR3 spans 16 residues. In nucleotides, the CDR3 is TGCGCCAGCAGCCGTTCACCGGATGCAACTAATGAAAAACTGTTTTTT. Its protein product is CASSRSPDATNEKLFF.

The chain has TRBV11-3 and TRBJ2-7, with TRBD1 identical over 8 bases. This CDR3 has 13 amino acids. Unmatched junction bases numbered 1, after V lost 3 bases and J lost 3 bases. CDR1 SGHNT and CDR2 YENEEA come from the germline V gene. The CDR3 DNA reads TGTGCCAGCAGCTTCGGGACAGGCTACGAGCAGTACTTC. This translates into CASSFGTGYEQYF.

This clone was seen more than once but under ten times. The V call is TRBV7-2, the J call TRBJ2-5, with 8 bases identical to TRBD2. Trimming at V came to 5 bases and at J to 3 bases, leaving 8 bases not matched to a gene. Germline V lookup: CDR1 SGHTA, CDR2 FQGNSA. The CDR3 length is 15 residues. Here the CDR3 reads CASSVSGTREETQYF. In DNA, the CDR3 is TGTGCCAGCAGCGTCTCCGGGACTAGGGAAGAGACCCAGTACTTC.

V is TRBV11-2 and J is TRBJ1-5; D is undetermined. This CDR3 has 13 residues. Trimming stripped 5 bases from V and 6 bases from J, with 11 bases between. In germline, CDR1 is SGHAT, CDR2 FQNNGV. Written as DNA, the CDR3 is TGTGCCAGCAGCGTCAGTTTCGGTCAGCCCCAGCATTTT. This encodes CASSVSFGQPQHF.

This sequence joins TRBV28 and TRBJ2-7; 8 bases are a match to TRBD1. The ends lost 2 bases at V and 6 bases at J; junction bases unmatched: 9. The CDR3 is 15 amino acids. Germline lookup yields CDR1 MDHEN and CDR2 SYDVKM. CDR3 amino acids: CASSLGPGQVFEQYF. CDR3 coding DNA: TGTGCCAGCAGTTTAGGTCCGGGACAGGTGTTCGAGCAGTACTTC.

This chain links TRBV4-3 with TRBJ2-3; D perhaps matches TRBD1 (6 bases). The CDR3 has 17 residues. Germline CDR1 LGHNA, CDR2 YSLEER. V was shortened by 0 bases and J by 4 bases, with 17 bases between the two germline ends. The CDR3 is CASSQDSMQGRPDTQYF. Written as DNA, the CDR3 is TGCGCCAGCAGCCAAGATTCCATGCAGGGGCGCCCAGATACGCAGTATTTT.

The count of this clone is one. The rearrangement uses TRBV29-1 and TRBJ1-2; weak D call: TRBD1 (5 bases). V was clipped by 1 base and J by 10 bases, with 19 bases between them. Germline CDR1 is SQVTM and CDR2 is ANQGSEA. This CDR3 is 14 amino acids long. The DNA of the CDR3 is TGCAGCGTTGAAGTGCCTAATATGGGGGATGACTACACCTTC. Encoded protein: CSVEVPNMGDDYTF. The full variable domain, rest sourced from reference TRBV29-1 and TRBJ1-2, is SAVISQKPSRDICQRGTSLTIQCQVDSQVTMMFWYRQQPGQSLTLIATANQGSEATYESGFVIDKFPISRPNLTFSTLTVSNMSPEDSSIYLCSVEVPNMGDDYTFGSGTRLTVV.

V is TRBV19 and J is TRBJ2-3, with D possibly TRBD1 on 6 matching bases. The CDR3 has 14 amino acids. V was trimmed by 3 bases and J by 3 bases, leaving 10 bases between them. Germline CDR1 reads LNHDA; CDR2 reads SQIVND (reference sequence). The CDR3 spells CASSIQGKTDTQYF. The CDR3 DNA is TGTGCCAGTAGTATCCAGGGGAAGACAGATACGCAGTATTTT.

The CDR3 protein is CASSLEGGTEYEQYF. CDR3 nucleotides: TGCGCCAGCAGCTTGGAAGGGGGGACTGAGTACGAGCAGTACTTC. The chain is built from TRBV5-1 and TRBJ2-7; D may match TRBD1 or TRBD2 (6 bases each). The germline gives CDR1 SGHRS, CDR2 YFSETQ. The CDR3 is made up of 15 amino acids. V gave up 0 bases and J gave up 4 bases, with 14 bases separating them.